This TCR beta chain is drawn from a study of beta chain features in type 1 diabetes. In the study overall: The study found patients and healthy donors alike in age, gender and cell yields.

The sample holds a few counts of this clone. The target antigen is unknown. Additional DNA sequences in this sample encode the identical CDR3. Points from the study as a whole: In all four CD4+ subsets, TCRB CDR3 length was significantly, moderately reduced in type 1 diabetes. Patients with type 1 diabetes carried fewer insertions and had more deletions at their VDJ junctions. PCR may have favored shorter templates equally in patients and controls. Possibly, sequencing cDNA over-represented cells that had high TCR expression levels.

The investigators reverse transcribed all of the isolated RNA, so they sequenced expressed TCRB transcripts. Clones were read by immunoSEQ multiplex PCR, and TCRdb kept only the in-frame ones, dropping some. The table has roughly 730,000 clones, roughly 13% seen once. Trimming cost V 0 bases and J 4 bases, with 8 bases left between them. The CDR3 sequence is 14 residues long. CDR1 is SGHDT, CDR2 YYEEEE, per germline. The material sequenced was naive CD4+ T cells from blood. The TCR originated in a man aged 18 to 29 with type 1 diabetes. The V gene is TRBV5-6, the J gene TRBJ1-5; D may be TRBD1 (6 bases). CDR3 amino acids: CASSLGTVNQPQHF. In nucleotides, the CDR3 is TGTGCCAGCAGCTTGGGGACAGTAAATCAGCCCCAGCATTTT.